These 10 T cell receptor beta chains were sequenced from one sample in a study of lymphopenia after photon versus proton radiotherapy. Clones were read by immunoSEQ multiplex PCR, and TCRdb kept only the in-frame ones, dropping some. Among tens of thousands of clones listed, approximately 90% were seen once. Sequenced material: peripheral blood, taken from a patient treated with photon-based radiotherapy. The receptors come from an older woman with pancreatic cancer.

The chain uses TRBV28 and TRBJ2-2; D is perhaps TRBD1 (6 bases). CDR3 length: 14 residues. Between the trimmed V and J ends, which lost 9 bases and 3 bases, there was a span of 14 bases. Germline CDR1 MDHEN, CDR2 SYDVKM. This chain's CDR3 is CASIQGSDTGELFF. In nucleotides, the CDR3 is TGTGCCAGTATACAGGGAAGTGACACCGGGGAGCTGTTTTTT.

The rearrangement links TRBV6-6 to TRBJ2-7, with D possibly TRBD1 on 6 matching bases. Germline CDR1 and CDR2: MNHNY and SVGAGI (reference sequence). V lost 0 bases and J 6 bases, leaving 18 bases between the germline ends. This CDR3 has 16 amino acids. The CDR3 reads CASSYSRDTRLTEQYF. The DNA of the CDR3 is TGTGCCAGCAGTTACTCGAGGGACACGCGGCTGACCGAGCAGTACTTC.

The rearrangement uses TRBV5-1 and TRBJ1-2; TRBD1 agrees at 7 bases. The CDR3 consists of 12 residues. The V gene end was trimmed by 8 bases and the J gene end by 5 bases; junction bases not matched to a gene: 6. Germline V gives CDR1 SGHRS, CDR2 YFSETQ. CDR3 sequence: CASGGTDYGYTF. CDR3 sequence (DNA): TGCGCCAGTGGGGGGACAGATTATGGCTACACCTTC.

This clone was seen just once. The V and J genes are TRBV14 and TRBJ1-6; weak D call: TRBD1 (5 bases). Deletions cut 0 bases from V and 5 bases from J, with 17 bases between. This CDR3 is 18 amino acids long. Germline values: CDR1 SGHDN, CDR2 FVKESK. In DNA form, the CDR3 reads TGTGCCAGCAGCCAAGATCGTTTACGAGGGGCGAATAATTCACCCCTCCACTTT. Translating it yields CASSQDRLRGANNSPLHF.

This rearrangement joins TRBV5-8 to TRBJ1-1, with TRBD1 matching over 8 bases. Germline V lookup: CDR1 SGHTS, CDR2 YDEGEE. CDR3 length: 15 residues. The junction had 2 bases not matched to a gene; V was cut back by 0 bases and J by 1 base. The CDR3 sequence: CASSLGQGTNTEAFF. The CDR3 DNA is TGTGCCAGCAGCTTGGGACAGGGGACGAACACTGAAGCTTTCTTT. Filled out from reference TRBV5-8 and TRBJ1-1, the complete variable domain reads EAGVTQSPTHLIKTRGQQATLRCSPISGHTSVYWYQQALGLGLQFLLWYDEGEERNRGNFPPRFSGRQFPNYSSELNVNALELEDSALYLCASSLGQGTNTEAFFGQGTRLTVV.

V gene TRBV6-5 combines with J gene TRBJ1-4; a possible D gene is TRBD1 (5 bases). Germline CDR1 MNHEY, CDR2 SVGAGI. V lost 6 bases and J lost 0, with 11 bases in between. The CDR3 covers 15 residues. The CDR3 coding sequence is TGTGCCAGCAGCCAAATAGGGGCAACTAATGAAAAACTGTTTTTT. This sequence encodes CASSQIGATNEKLFF.

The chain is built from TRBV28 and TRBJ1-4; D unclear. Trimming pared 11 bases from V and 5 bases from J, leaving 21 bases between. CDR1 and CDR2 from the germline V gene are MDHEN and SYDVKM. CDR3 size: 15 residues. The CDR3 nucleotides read TGTGCCGGTAGGCCGGCGGGGTCAAGGAATGAAAAACTGTTTTTT. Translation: CAGRPAGSRNEKLFF. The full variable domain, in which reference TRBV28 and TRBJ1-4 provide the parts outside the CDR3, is DVKVTQSSRYLVKRTGEKVFLECVQDMDHENMFWYRQDPGLGLRLIYFSYDVKMKEKGDIPEGYSVSREKKERFSLILESASTNQTSMYLCAGRPAGSRNEKLFFGSGTQLSVL.

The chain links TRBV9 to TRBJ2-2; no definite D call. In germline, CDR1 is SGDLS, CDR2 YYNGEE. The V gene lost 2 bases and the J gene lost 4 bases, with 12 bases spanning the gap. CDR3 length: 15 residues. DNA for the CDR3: TGTGCCAGCAGCGTGTCCGGCGCCCGCACCGGGGAGCTGTTTTTT. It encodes CASSVSGARTGELFF.

CDR3 nucleotides: TGTGCCAGCAGCTTAGCGGACGCAGGCTCCTACGAGCAGTACTTC. As protein: CASSLADAGSYEQYF. V and J are TRBV11-3 and TRBJ2-7, with no clear D. This CDR3 region has 15 residues. Trimming shortened V by 1 base and J by 0 bases, and 10 bases separated the two germline ends. Germline V gene sequence: CDR1 SGHNT, CDR2 YENEEA.

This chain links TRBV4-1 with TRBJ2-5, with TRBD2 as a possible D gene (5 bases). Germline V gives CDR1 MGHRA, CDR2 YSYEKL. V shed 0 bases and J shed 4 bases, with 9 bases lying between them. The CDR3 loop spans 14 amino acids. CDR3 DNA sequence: TGCGCCAGCAGCCAAGATCGACGGGGAGAGACCCAGTACTTC. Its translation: CASSQDRRGETQYF.